This is a list of T cell receptor beta chains from one sample in a study of T cells after posttransplantation cyclophosphamide. TCRdb keeps only in-frame clones here, not all; method: immunoSEQ multiplex PCR. The repertoire holds around 31,000 clones, over 75% seen once, with 0.1% in the top ten. The material sequenced was naive CD4+ T cells sorted from blood. The receptors come from a man aged 30 to 39 in good health and a related stem cell transplant donor. The CDR3 runs from the conserved cysteine through the conserved F or W. A D gene is named only where the DNA matches it firmly. A row's size may be missing; if present it is once, few, many or a size class.

size: NA; D: NA; V: TRBV15; J: TRBJ2-7; CDR3: CATSRDQGGSGYTYEQYF; DNA: TGTGCCACCAGCAGAGATCAAGGAGGTAGCGGATACACCTACGAGCAGTACTTC
size: NA; D: TRBD1; V: TRBV5-4; J: TRBJ2-7; CDR3: CASSSRDRGSYEQYF; DNA: TGTGCCAGCAGCTCTAGGGACAGGGGCTCCTACGAGCAGTACTTC
size: NA; D: NA; V: TRBV7-8; J: TRBJ1-1; CDR3: CASSHRVGDTEAFF; DNA: TGTGCCAGCAGCCACAGGGTTGGCGACACTGAAGCTTTCTTT
size: NA; D: TRBD1; V: TRBV27; J: TRBJ2-3; CDR3: CASRRGQGRADTQYF; DNA: TGTGCCAGCAGACGCGGACAGGGGAGGGCAGATACGCAGTATTTT
size: NA; D: NA; V: TRBV7-9; J: TRBJ1-4; CDR3: CASSPTVIATNEKLFF; DNA: TGTGCCAGCAGCCCCACAGTAATTGCAACTAATGAAAAACTGTTTTTT
size: NA; D: NA; V: TRBV5-1; J: TRBJ1-2; CDR3: CASSLAGGGYGYTF; DNA: TGCGCCAGCAGCTTGGCAGGCGGAGGCTATGGCTACACCTTC
size: NA; D: TRBD1; V: TRBV14; J: TRBJ1-2; CDR3: CASSRPGQANYGYTF; DNA: TGTGCCAGCAGCCGACCGGGACAGGCTAACTATGGCTACACCTTC
size: once; D: NA; V: TRBV5-1; J: TRBJ1-4; CDR3: CASSKGANEKLFF; DNA: TGCGCCAGCAGCAAGGGGGCTAATGAAAAACTGTTTTTT
size: NA; D: NA; V: TRBV4-3; J: TRBJ1-5; CDR3: CASSQGAQGTNQPQHF; DNA: TGCGCCAGCAGCCAAGGGGCGCAGGGCACCAATCAGCCCCAGCATTTT
size: NA; D: NA; V: TRBV15; J: TRBJ1-2; CDR3: CATSRARPAGDGYTF; DNA: TGTGCCACCAGCAGAGCCAGACCCGCCGGGGATGGCTACACCTTC
size: few; D: TRBD1; V: TRBV5-6; J: TRBJ1-2; CDR3: CASSTGQASYGYTF; DNA: TGTGCCAGCAGCACAGGACAGGCGTCCTATGGCTACACCTTC
size: NA; D: TRBD1; V: TRBV4-2; J: TRBJ1-2; CDR3: CASSQGTRQGAQNYGYTF; DNA: TGTGCCAGCAGCCAAGGGACCAGACAGGGGGCGCAAAACTATGGCTACACCTTC
size: NA; D: NA; V: TRBV5-1; J: TRBJ1-1; CDR3: CASSLGVNTEAFF; DNA: TGCGCCAGCAGCTTAGGGGTAAACACTGAAGCTTTCTTT
size: NA; D: NA; V: TRBV4-3; J: TRBJ2-2; CDR3: CASSQDRVTGELFF; DNA: TGCGCCAGCAGCCAAGATAGAGTCACCGGGGAGCTGTTTTTT
size: NA; D: NA; V: TRBV11-2; J: TRBJ1-4; CDR3: CASSPPLRGREKLFF; DNA: TGTGCCAGCTCACCCCCCCTCAGGGGTCGGGAAAAACTGTTTTTT
size: NA; D: TRBD1; V: TRBV7-9; J: TRBJ2-5; CDR3: CASSLISGVGGQGKKTQYF; DNA: TGTGCCAGCAGCTTAATCAGCGGGGTCGGGGGACAGGGCAAAAAGACCCAGTACTTC
size: once; D: NA; V: TRBV5-4; J: TRBJ2-1; CDR3: CASSLAGPPVNNEQFF; DNA: TGTGCCAGCAGCCTTGCGGGCCCCCCCGTAAACAATGAGCAGTTCTTC
size: NA; D: NA; V: TRBV19; J: TRBJ2-2; CDR3: CASSIRQAGNTGELFF; DNA: TGTGCCAGTAGTATAAGGCAAGCGGGGAACACCGGGGAGCTGTTTTTT
size: NA; D: TRBD2; V: TRBV6-5; J: TRBJ2-1; CDR3: CATAGGYNEQFF; DNA: TGTGCCACGGCGGGGGGCTACAATGAGCAGTTCTTC
size: NA; D: TRBD1; V: TRBV6-6; J: TRBJ2-1; CDR3: CASSYSPDRAFFF; DNA: TGTGCCAGCAGTTACTCACCCGACAGGGCGTTTTTCTTC
size: NA; D: NA; V: TRBV5-4; J: TRBJ2-7; CDR3: CASSKRQAPAEEQYF; DNA: TGTGCCAGCAGCAAAAGACAGGCACCTGCGGAGGAGCAGTACTTC
size: NA; D: TRBD1; V: TRBV7-2; J: TRBJ1-1; CDR3: CASSLGGGGTEAFF; DNA: TGTGCCAGCAGCTTAGGAGGGGGCGGCACTGAAGCTTTCTTT
size: NA; D: TRBD1; V: TRBV6-5; J: TRBJ1-6; CDR3: CASSSTGYNSPLHF; DNA: TGTGCCAGCAGTTCGACAGGGTACAATTCACCCCTCCACTTT
size: NA; D: TRBD1; V: TRBV18; J: TRBJ2-6; CDR3: CASPSGQGASSGANVLTF; DNA: TGTGCCAGCCCTTCCGGACAGGGGGCGAGCTCTGGGGCCAACGTCCTGACTTTC
size: NA; D: TRBD1; V: TRBV7-3; J: TRBJ2-5; CDR3: CASSLNRGRGETQYF; DNA: TGTGCCAGCAGCTTAAACAGGGGACGAGGAGAGACCCAGTACTTC
size: NA; D: TRBD2; V: TRBV19; J: TRBJ2-3; CDR3: CASKKRGGFDTQYF; DNA: TGTGCCAGTAAGAAGCGGGGGGGCTTTGATACGCAGTATTTT
size: NA; D: NA; V: TRBV6-6; J: TRBJ2-7; CDR3: CASSYVSGEQYF; DNA: TGTGCCAGCAGTTACGTCTCAGGCGAGCAGTACTTC
size: NA; D: NA; V: TRBV18; J: TRBJ1-2; CDR3: CASSPGSRLGYTF; DNA: TGTGCCAGCTCACCGGGTAGCCGGCTTGGCTACACCTTC
size: NA; D: NA; V: TRBV5-3; J: TRBJ1-5; CDR3: CARSLGKGHQPQHF; DNA: TGTGCCAGAAGCTTAGGTAAGGGGCATCAGCCCCAGCATTTT
size: NA; D: NA; V: TRBV2; J: TRBJ2-2; CDR3: CASGGGSVTGELFF; DNA: TGTGCCAGCGGGGGGGGCTCTGTCACCGGGGAGCTGTTTTTT
size: NA; D: NA; V: TRBV6-5; J: TRBJ1-5; CDR3: CASSYSRALQYQPQHF; DNA: TGTGCCAGCAGTTACTCGAGGGCTCTCCAATATCAGCCCCAGCATTTT
size: NA; D: TRBD1; V: TRBV28; J: TRBJ1-4; CDR3: CASRGGQGANEKLFF; DNA: TGTGCCAGCAGGGGAGGACAGGGGGCGAATGAAAAACTGTTTTTT
size: NA; D: TRBD1; V: TRBV4-2; J: TRBJ1-1; CDR3: CASSHPDRANTEAFF; DNA: TGTGCCAGCAGCCATCCCGACAGGGCGAACACTGAAGCTTTCTTT
size: NA; D: NA; V: TRBV5-1; J: TRBJ1-2; CDR3: CASSLAGEANYGYTF; DNA: TGCGCCAGCAGCTTGGCCGGAGAAGCTAACTATGGCTACACCTTC
size: NA; D: TRBD1; V: TRBV18; J: TRBJ2-5; CDR3: CATSRDRGQETQYF; DNA: TGTGCCACATCCCGGGACAGGGGCCAAGAGACCCAGTACTTC
size: NA; D: TRBD1; V: TRBV10-1; J: TRBJ1-1; CDR3: CASSESRGLTEAFF; DNA: TGCGCCAGCAGTGAAAGCAGGGGGCTCACTGAAGCTTTCTTT
size: once; D: NA; V: TRBV6-6; J: TRBJ2-5; CDR3: CASSSQGPGETQYF; DNA: TGTGCCAGCAGTTCCCAGGGTCCCGGGGAGACCCAGTACTTC